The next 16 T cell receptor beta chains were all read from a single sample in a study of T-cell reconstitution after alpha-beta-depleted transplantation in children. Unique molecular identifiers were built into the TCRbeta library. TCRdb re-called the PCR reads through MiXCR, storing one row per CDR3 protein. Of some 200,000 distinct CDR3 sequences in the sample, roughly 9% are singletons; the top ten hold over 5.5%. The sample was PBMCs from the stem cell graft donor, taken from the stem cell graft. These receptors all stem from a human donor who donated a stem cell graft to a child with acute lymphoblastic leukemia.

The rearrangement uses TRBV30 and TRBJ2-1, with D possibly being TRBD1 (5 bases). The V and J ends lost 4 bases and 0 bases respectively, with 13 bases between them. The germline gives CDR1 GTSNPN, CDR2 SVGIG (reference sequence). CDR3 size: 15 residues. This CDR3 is CAWKTETGSYNEQFF. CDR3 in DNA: TGTGCCTGGAAAACTGAAACAGGCTCCTACAATGAGCAGTTCTTC.

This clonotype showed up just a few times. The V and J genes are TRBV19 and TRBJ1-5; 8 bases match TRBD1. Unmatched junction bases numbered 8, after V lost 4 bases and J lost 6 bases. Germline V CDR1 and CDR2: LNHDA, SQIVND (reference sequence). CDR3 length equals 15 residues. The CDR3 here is CASSNRQGAFQPQHF. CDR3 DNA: TGTGCCAGTAGTAATAGGCAGGGGGCGTTTCAGCCCCAGCATTTT.

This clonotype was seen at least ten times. The CDR3 DNA follows: TGTGCCAGCAGCCAAGTCGGGGGACACACCGGGGAGCTGTTTTTT. Its translation is CASSQVGGHTGELFF. The chain carries TRBV4-2 and TRBJ2-2, with a weak D call TRBD2 (6 bases). Germline V lookup: CDR1 LGHNA, CDR2 YNFKEQ. V lost 1 base and J 3 bases, leaving 9 bases between the germline ends. The CDR3 has 15 residues.

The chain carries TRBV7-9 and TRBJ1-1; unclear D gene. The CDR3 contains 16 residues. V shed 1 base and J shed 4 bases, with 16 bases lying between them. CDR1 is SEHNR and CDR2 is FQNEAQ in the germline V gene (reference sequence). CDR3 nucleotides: TGTGCCAGCAGCTTAGTCCTTGGCACCCCCTTCACTGAAGCTTTCTTT. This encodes CASSLVLGTPFTEAFF.

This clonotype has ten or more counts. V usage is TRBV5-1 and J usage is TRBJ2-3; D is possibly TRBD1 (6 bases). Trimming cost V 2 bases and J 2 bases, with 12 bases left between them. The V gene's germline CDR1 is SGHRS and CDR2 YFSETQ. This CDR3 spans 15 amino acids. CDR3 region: CASSFQGISTDTQYF. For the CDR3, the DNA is TGCGCCAGCAGCTTCCAGGGGATTTCCACAGATACGCAGTATTTT.

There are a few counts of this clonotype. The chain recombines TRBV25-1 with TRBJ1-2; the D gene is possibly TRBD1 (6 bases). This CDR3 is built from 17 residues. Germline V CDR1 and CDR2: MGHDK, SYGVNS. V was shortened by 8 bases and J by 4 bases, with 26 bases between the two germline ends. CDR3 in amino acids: CASRGDLPKTDSYGYTF. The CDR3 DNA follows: TGTGCCAGCCGGGGGGATCTACCCAAGACGGACAGCTATGGCTACACCTTC.

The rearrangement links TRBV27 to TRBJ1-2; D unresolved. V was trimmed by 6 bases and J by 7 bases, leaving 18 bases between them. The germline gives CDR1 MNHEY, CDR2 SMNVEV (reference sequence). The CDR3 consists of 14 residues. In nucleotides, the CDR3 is TGTGCCAGCAGCGCCCAAGGAGTTCATAGTGGCTACACCTTC. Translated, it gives CASSAQGVHSGYTF.

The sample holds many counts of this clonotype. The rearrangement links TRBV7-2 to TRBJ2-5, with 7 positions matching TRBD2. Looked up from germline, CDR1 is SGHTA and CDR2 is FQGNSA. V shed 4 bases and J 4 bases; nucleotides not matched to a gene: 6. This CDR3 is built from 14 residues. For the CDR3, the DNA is TGTGCCAGCAGCTCGACTAGCTTGCGAGAGACCCAGTACTTC. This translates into CASSSTSLRETQYF.

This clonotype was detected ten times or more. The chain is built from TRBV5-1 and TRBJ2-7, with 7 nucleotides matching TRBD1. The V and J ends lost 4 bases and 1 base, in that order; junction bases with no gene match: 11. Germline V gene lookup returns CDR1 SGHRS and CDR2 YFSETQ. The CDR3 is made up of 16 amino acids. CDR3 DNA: TGCGCCAGCAGCATATCCGGGACAGACTTTTCCTACGAGCAGTACTTC. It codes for CASSISGTDFSYEQYF.

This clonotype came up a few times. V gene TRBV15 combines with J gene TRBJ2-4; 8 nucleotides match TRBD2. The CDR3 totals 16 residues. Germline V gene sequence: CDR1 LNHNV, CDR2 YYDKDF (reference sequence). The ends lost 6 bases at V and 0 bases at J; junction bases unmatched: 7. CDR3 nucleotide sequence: TGTGCCACCAGAGGGGGGGCGGGGGGAGCCAAAAACATTCAGTACTTC. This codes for CATRGGAGGAKNIQYF. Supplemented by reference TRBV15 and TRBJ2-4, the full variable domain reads DAMVIQNPRYQVTQFGKPVTLSCSQTLNHNVMYWYQQKSSQAPKLLFHYYDKDFNNEADTPDNFQSRRPNTSFCFLDIRSPGLGDTAMYLCATRGGAGGAKNIQYFGAGTRLSVL.

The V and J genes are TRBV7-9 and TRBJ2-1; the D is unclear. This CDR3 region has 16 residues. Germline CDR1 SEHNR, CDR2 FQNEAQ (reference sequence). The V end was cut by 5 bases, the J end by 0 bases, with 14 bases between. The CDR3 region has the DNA TGTGCCAGCAGCCCGCCGTCGGGTAGCTCCTACAATGAGCAGTTCTTC. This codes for CASSPPSGSSYNEQFF.

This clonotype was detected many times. This chain's CDR3 is CASSIFGEQFF. The CDR3 DNA is TGTGCCAGCAGTATTTTTGGGGAGCAGTTCTTC. The chain joins TRBV12-3 or TRBV12-4 to TRBJ2-1; D is unclear. The CDR3 extends over 11 amino acids. Trimming took off 5 bases at V and 10 bases at J, with 9 bases between the two ends.

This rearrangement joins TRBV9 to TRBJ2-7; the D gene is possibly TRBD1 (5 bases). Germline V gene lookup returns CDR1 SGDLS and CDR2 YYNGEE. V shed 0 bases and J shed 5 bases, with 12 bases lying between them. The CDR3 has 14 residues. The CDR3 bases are TGTGCCAGCAGCGTAGGTAGACAGTCCCACGAGCAGTACTTC. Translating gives CASSVGRQSHEQYF.

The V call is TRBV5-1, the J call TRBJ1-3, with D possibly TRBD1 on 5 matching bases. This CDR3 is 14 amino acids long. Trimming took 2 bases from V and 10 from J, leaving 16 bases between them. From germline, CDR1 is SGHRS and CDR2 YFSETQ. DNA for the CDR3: TGCGCCAGCAGCTTCCAGGGAGGGTTTGGGACCATATATTTT. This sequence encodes CASSFQGGFGTIYF.

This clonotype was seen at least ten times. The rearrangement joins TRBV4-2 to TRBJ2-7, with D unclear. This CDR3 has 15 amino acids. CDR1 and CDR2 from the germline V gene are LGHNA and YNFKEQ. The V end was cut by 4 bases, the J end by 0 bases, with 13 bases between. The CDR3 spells CASSLVAGTSYEQYF. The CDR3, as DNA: TGTGCCAGCAGCCTAGTAGCAGGCACCTCCTACGAGCAGTACTTC.

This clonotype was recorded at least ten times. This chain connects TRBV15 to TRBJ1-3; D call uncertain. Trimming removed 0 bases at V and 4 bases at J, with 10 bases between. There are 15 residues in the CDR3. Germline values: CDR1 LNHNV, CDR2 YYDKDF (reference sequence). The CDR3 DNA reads TGTGCCACCAGCAGAGAGGGAGGGTACGGAAACACCATATATTTT. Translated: CATSREGGYGNTIYF.